This T cell receptor beta chain was profiled in a study of cytomegalovirus exposure and HLA in healthy donors. Broader study findings: Some TCR beta chains (approximately 180 of them) were listed as cytomegalovirus-associated.

A remark on this clone: Its cognate antigen is unknown.

Vbeta (60) and Jbeta (13) primers were used in the PCR. TCRdb's table, derived via immunoSEQ multiplex PCR, lists solely in-frame clones and lacks some. Of 70,000 to 95,000 clones detected, 79% appear once; the ten largest clones hold over 12%. After removal of 1 base from V and 2 bases from J, the junction contained 4 bases not matched to a gene. CDR3 length equals 15 residues. Germline assignment: CDR1 MNHEY and CDR2 SVGAGI. The chain couples TRBV6-5 to TRBJ2-7; 8 bases align to TRBD1. The receptor's source is a middle-aged woman in good health and CMV-seropositive. The sequenced material came from PBMCs. The CDR3 sequence is CASSYWDRTTYEQYF. The DNA of the CDR3 is TGTGCCAGCAGTTACTGGGACAGGACTACCTACGAGCAGTACTTC.